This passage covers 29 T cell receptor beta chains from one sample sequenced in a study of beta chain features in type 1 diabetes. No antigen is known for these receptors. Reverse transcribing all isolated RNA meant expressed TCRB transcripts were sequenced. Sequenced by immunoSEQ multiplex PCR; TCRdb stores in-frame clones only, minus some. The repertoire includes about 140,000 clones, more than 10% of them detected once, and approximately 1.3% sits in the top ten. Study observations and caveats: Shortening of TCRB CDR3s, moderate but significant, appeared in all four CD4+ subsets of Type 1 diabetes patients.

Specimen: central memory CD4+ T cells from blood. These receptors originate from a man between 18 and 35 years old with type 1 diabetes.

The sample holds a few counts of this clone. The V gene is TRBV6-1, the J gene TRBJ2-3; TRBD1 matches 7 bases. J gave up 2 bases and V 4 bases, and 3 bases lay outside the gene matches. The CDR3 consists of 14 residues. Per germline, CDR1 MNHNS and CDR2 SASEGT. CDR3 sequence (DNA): TGTGCCAGCAGTGCCGGGACAGCCACAGATACGCAGTATTTT. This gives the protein CASSAGTATDTQYF.

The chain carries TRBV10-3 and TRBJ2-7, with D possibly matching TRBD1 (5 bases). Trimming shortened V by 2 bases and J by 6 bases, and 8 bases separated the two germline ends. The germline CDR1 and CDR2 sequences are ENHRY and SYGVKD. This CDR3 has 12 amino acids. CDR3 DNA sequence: TGTGCCATCAGTGAGCCCCAGGGCGAGCAGTACTTC. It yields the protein CAISEPQGEQYF.

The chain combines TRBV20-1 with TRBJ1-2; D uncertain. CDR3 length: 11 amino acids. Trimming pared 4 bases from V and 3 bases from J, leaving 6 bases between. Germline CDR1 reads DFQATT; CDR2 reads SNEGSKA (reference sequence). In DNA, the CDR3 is TGCAGTGCTACCCCGGACTATGGCTACACCTTC. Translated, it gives CSATPDYGYTF.

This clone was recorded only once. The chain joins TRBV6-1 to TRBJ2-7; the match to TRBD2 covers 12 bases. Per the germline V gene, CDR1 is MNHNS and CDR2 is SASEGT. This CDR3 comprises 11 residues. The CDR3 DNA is TGTGCCAGCAGTGACGCTAGCGGGGGGGCCGTC. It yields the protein CASSDASGGAV.

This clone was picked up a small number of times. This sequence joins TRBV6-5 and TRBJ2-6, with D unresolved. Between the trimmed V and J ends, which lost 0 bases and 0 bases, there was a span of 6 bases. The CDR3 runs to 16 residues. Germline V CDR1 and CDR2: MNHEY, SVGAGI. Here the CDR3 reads CASSYSLYSGANVLTF. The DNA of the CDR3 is TGTGCCAGCAGTTACTCCCTCTACTCTGGGGCCAACGTCCTGACTTTC.

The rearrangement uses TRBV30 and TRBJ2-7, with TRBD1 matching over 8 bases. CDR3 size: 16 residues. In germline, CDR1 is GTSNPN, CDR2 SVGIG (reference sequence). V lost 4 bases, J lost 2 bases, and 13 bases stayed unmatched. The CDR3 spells CAWNYPDRGYTYEQYF. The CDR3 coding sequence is TGTGCCTGGAACTATCCAGACAGGGGCTACACCTACGAGCAGTACTTC. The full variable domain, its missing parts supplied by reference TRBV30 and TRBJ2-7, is SQTIHQWPATLVQPVGSPLSLECTVEGTSNPNLYWYRQAAGRGLQLLFYSVGIGQISSEVPQNLSASRPQDRQFILSSKKLLLSDSGFYLCAWNYPDRGYTYEQYFGPGTRLTVT.

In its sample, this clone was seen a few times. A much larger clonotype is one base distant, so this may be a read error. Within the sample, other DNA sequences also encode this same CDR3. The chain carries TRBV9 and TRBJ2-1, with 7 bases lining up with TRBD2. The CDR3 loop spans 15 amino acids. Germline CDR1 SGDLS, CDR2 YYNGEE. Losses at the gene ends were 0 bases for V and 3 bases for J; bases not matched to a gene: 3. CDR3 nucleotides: TGTGCCAGCAGCGTAGCGGGGGGTAGCTACAATGAGCAGTTCTTC. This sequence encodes CASSVAGGSYNEQFF.

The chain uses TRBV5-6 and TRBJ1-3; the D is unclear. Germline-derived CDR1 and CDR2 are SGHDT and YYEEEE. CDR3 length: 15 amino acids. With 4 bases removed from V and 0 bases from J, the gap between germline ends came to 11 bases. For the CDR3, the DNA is TGTGCCAGCAGCAACGACCCCAGCTCTGGAAACACCATATATTTT. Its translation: CASSNDPSSGNTIYF.

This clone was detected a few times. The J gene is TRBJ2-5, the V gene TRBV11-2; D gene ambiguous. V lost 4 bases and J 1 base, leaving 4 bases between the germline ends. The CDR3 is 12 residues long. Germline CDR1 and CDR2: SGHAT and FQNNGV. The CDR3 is CASSSTQETQYF. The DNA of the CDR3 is TGTGCCAGCAGCTCGACCCAAGAGACCCAGTACTTC.

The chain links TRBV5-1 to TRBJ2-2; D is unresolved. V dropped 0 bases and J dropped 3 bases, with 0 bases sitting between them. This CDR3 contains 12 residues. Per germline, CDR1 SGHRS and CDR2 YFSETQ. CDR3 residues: CASSLDTGELFF. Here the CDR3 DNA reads TGCGCCAGCAGCTTGGACACCGGGGAGCTGTTTTTT.

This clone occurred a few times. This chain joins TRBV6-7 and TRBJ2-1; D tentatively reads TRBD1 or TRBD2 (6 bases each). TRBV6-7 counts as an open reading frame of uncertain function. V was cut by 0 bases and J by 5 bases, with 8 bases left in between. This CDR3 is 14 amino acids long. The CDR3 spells CASSYSRGDNEQFF. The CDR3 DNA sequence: TGTGCCAGCAGTTACTCGAGGGGGGACAATGAGCAGTTCTTC.

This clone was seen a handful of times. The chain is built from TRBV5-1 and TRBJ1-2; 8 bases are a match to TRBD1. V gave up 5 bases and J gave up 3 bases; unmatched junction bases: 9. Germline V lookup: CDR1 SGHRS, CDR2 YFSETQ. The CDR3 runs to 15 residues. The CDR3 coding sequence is TGCGCCAGCAGAGGGTTTGGGACAGGCGACTATGGCTACACCTTC. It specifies CASRGFGTGDYGYTF.

The CDR3 reads CASSQESLGPVQETQYF. The CDR3 nucleotides read TGCGCCAGCAGCCAAGAATCCTTAGGACCCGTCCAAGAGACCCAGTACTTC. This chain links TRBV4-1 with TRBJ2-5, with D uncertain. Deletions cut 0 bases from V and 1 base from J, with 15 bases between. The CDR3 totals 17 residues. CDR1 is MGHRA and CDR2 is YSYEKL in the germline V gene.

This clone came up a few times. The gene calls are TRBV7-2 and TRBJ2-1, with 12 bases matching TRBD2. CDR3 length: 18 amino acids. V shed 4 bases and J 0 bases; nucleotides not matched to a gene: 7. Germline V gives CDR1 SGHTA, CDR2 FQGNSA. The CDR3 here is CASSSGLAGWSSYNEQFF. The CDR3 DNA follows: TGTGCCAGCAGCTCGGGACTAGCGGGCTGGAGCTCCTACAATGAGCAGTTCTTC.

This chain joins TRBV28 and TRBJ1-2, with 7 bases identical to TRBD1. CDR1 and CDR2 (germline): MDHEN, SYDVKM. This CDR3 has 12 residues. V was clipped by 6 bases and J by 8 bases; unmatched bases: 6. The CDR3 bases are TGTGCCAGCAGCTACAGGGGAGGAGGCTACACCTTC. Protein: CASSYRGGGYTF.

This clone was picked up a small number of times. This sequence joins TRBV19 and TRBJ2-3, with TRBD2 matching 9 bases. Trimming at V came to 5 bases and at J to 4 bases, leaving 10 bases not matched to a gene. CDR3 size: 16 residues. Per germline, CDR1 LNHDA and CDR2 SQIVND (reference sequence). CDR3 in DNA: TGTGCCAGTAGTTCGCCGGGACTAGCTTCGGCAGATACGCAGTATTTT. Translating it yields CASSSPGLASADTQYF.

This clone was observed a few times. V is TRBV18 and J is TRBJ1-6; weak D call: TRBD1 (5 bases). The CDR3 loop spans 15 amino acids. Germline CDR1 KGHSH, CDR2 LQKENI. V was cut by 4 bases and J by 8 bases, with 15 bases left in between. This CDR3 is CASSRGGYWDSPLHF. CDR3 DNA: TGTGCCAGCTCACGTGGGGGTTACTGGGATTCACCCCTCCACTTT.

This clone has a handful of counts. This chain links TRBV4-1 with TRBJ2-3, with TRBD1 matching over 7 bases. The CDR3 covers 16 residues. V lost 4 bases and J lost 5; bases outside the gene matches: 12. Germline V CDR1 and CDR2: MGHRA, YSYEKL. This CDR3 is CASSLTSGTAQDTQYF. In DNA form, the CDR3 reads TGCGCCAGCAGCCTTACGTCTGGGACAGCGCAAGATACGCAGTATTTT.

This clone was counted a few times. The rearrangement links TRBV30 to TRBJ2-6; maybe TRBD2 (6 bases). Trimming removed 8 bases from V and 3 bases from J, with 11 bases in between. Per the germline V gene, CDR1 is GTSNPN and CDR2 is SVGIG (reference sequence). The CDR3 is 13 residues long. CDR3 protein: CAGKRVGANVLTF. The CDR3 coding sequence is TGTGCCGGGAAGCGGGTTGGGGCCAACGTCCTGACTTTC.

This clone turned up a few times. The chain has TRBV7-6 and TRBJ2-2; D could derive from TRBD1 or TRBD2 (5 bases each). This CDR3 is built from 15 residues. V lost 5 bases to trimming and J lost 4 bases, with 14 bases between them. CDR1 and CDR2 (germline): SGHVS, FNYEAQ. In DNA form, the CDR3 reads TGTGCCAGCAGCATCGGGACGGCCAGCACCGGGGAGCTGTTTTTT. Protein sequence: CASSIGTASTGELFF.

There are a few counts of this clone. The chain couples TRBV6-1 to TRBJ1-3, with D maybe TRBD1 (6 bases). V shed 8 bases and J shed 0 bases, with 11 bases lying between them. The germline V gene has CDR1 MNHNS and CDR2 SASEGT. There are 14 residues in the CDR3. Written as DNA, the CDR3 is TGTGCCAGCGGGGACACGAGCTCTGGAAACACCATATATTTT. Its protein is CASGDTSSGNTIYF.

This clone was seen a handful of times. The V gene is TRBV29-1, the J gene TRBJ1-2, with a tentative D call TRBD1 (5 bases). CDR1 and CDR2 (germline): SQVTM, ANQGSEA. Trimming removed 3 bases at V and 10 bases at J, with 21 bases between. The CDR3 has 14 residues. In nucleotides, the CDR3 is TGCAGCGTTGATCACGCGGCTGGGGGATCGGACTACACCTTC. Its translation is CSVDHAAGGSDYTF.

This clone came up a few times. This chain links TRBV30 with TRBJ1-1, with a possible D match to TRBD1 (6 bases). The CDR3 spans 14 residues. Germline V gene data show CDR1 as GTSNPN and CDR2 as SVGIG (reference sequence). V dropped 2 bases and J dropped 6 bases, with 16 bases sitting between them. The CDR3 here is CAWSTGNPLAEAFF. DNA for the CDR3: TGTGCCTGGAGTACAGGGAATCCGTTGGCTGAAGCTTTCTTT.

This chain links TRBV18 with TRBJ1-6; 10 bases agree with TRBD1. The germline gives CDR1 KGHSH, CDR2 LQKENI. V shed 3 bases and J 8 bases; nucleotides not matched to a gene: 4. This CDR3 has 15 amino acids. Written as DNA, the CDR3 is TGTGCCAGCTCACCCCTTGGGACAGGGGATTCACCCCTCCACTTT. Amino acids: CASSPLGTGDSPLHF.

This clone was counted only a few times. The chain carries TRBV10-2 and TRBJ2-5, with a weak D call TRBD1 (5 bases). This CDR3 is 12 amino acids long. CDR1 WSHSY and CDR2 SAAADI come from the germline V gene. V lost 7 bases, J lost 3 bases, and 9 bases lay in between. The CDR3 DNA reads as TGCGCCAGCATGTTAGGGGAAGAGACCCAGTACTTC. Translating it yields CASMLGEETQYF.

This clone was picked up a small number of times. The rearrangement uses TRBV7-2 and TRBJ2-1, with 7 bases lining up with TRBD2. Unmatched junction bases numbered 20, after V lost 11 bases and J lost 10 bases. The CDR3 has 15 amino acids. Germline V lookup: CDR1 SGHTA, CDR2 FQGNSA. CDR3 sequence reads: CAVHSGGLRAAEQFF. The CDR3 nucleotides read TGTGCCGTCCATTCGGGGGGATTGCGGGCCGCCGAGCAGTTCTTC.

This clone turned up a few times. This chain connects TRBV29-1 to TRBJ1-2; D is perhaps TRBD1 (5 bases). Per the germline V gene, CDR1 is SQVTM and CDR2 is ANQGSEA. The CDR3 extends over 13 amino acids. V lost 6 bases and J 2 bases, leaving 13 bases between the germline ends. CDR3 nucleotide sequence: TGCAGCGTAAAGGAGGGGAGGAACTATGGCTACACCTTC. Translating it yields CSVKEGRNYGYTF.

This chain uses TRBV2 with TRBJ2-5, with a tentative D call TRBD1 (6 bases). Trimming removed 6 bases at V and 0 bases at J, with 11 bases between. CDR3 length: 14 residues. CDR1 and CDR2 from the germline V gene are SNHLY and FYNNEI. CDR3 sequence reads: CASRPQGNQETQYF. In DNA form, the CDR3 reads TGTGCCAGCAGGCCACAGGGAAACCAAGAGACCCAGTACTTC. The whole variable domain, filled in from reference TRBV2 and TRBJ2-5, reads EPEVTQTPSHQVTQMGQEVILRCVPISNHLYFYWYRQILGQKVEFLVSFYNNEISEKSEIFDDQFSVERPDGSNFTLKIRSTKLEDSAMYFCASRPQGNQETQYFGPGTRLLVL.

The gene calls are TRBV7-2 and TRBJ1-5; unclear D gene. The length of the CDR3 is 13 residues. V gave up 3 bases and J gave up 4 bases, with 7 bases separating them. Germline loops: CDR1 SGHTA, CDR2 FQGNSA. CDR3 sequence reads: CASSFHENQPQHF. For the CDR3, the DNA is TGTGCCAGCAGCTTTCACGAAAATCAGCCCCAGCATTTT.